Below are 22 T cell receptor beta chains sequenced from a single sample in a study of shared clonotypes between healthy human individuals. Data came from immunoSEQ multiplex PCR; TCRdb stores just in-frame clones and leaves some out. In the table there are more than 150,000 clones, just under 95% of which are singletons. Sequenced sample: naive CD4+ T cells sorted from blood. Subset specified: CD45RA+ positively selected. The receptor set was obtained from a woman aged 25 to 39 in good health.

The chain employs TRBV4-1 and TRBJ1-5; 10 nucleotides match TRBD1. Germline loops: CDR1 MGHRA, CDR2 YSYEKL. V shed 0 bases and J 7 bases; nucleotides not matched to a gene: 9. This CDR3 has 17 residues. CDR3 bases: TGCGCCAGCAGCCAAGATAGACAGGGGGCGCGAGAACAGCCCCAGCATTTT. Its protein is CASSQDRQGAREQPQHF.

This sequence joins TRBV29-1 and TRBJ1-1; D is unclear. The germline CDR1 and CDR2 sequences are SQVTM and ANQGSEA. V was trimmed by 3 bases and J by 5 bases, leaving 13 bases between them. The CDR3 has 13 amino acids. The DNA for the CDR3 is TGCAGCGTTGATACCCATTTGGGGACTGAAGCTTTCTTT. Its translation is CSVDTHLGTEAFF. Together with reference TRBV29-1 and TRBJ1-1, the CDR3 gives the full variable domain: SAVISQKPSRDICQRGTSLTIQCQVDSQVTMMFWYRQQPGQSLTLIATANQGSEATYESGFVIDKFPISRPNLTFSTLTVSNMSPEDSSIYLCSVDTHLGTEAFFGQGTRLTVV.

V usage is TRBV7-9 and J usage is TRBJ2-5, with no clear D. Near its end, the DNA agrees better with TRBJ2-7, so the J call may be wrong. CDR1 SEHNR and CDR2 FQNEAQ come from the germline V gene (reference sequence). The CDR3 is 14 residues long. The chain's CDR3 is CASSLGSDRYEQYF. The CDR3 nucleotides are TGTGCCAGCAGCTTAGGGTCGGATCGCTACGAGCAGTACTTC.

This chain uses TRBV7-2 with TRBJ2-3; TRBD2 agrees at 10 bases. Per the germline V gene, CDR1 is SGHTA and CDR2 is FQGNSA. V gave up 3 bases and J gave up 8 bases; unmatched junction bases: 8. This CDR3 has 15 amino acids. The CDR3 sequence: CASSFASGSGSTQYF. DNA of the CDR3: TGTGCCAGCAGCTTCGCTAGCGGGAGTGGGAGTACGCAGTATTTT.

The V call is TRBV4-1, the J call TRBJ2-4; 8 bases map to TRBD1. This CDR3 has 14 residues. Germline V CDR1 and CDR2: MGHRA, YSYEKL. After removal of 3 bases from V and 6 bases from J, the junction contained 4 bases not matched to a gene. CDR3 nucleotides: TGCGCCAGCAGCCAGACACAGGGGGTAAACATTCAGTACTTC. Protein sequence: CASSQTQGVNIQYF.

This chain joins TRBV7-6 and TRBJ2-5, with D perhaps matching TRBD1 or TRBD2 (5 bases each). Germline assignment: CDR1 SGHVS and CDR2 FNYEAQ. Deletions cut 7 bases from V and 0 bases from J, with 18 bases between. This CDR3 has 16 amino acids. The CDR3 region is CASTITRAGNQETQYF. CDR3 nucleotides: TGTGCCAGCACCATCACGAGGGCAGGGAACCAAGAGACCCAGTACTTC.

The CDR3 spells CASTTPGQGRQPQHF. The CDR3, as DNA: TGTGCCAGTACAACCCCCGGACAGGGCCGGCAGCCCCAGCATTTT. V is TRBV19 and J is TRBJ1-5, with TRBD1 matching 8 bases. The CDR3 spans 15 residues. J lost 7 bases, V lost 7 bases, and 12 bases had no gene match. Germline assignment: CDR1 LNHDA and CDR2 SQIVND (reference sequence).

This chain uses TRBV5-1 with TRBJ2-5; the D is unclear. The CDR3 has 15 amino acids. Germline V gene lookup returns CDR1 SGHRS and CDR2 YFSETQ. Trimming cost V 0 bases and J 5 bases, with 14 bases left between them. In DNA form, the CDR3 reads TGCGCCAGCAGCTTGGATGGGATGGTCATTGAGACCCAGTACTTC. It codes for CASSLDGMVIETQYF.

CDR3 sequence reads: CASSAIGQPQHF. The CDR3 DNA follows: TGTGCCAGCAGTGCTATTGGTCAGCCCCAGCATTTT. This rearrangement joins TRBV27 to TRBJ1-5; D is ambiguous. Germline V gene lookup returns CDR1 MNHEY and CDR2 SMNVEV (reference sequence). V was cut by 5 bases and J by 6 bases, with 8 bases left in between. The CDR3 is 12 amino acids.

The chain couples TRBV14 to TRBJ2-1; D uncertain. There are 13 residues in the CDR3. V shed 0 bases and J shed 13 bases, with 13 bases lying between them. Looked up from germline, CDR1 is SGHDN and CDR2 is FVKESK. In DNA form, the CDR3 reads TGTGCCAGCAGCCAAGATAAGGCTGGAAATCAGTTCTTC. It codes for CASSQDKAGNQFF.

This clone was counted a few times. V is TRBV19 and J is TRBJ1-5, with TRBD1 identical over 9 bases. Looked up from germline, CDR1 is LNHDA and CDR2 is SQIVND (reference sequence). This CDR3 has 13 residues. J gave up 6 bases and V 8 bases, and 5 bases lay outside the gene matches. Here the CDR3 reads CASHGDRVQPQHF. DNA of the CDR3: TGTGCCAGTCATGGGGACAGGGTTCAGCCCCAGCATTTT.

The gene calls are TRBV30 and TRBJ2-1, with 13 positions matching TRBD2. The CDR3 extends over 17 amino acids. Germline V lookup: CDR1 GTSNPN, CDR2 SVGIG (reference sequence). After removal of 0 bases from V and 10 bases from J, the junction contained 12 bases not matched to a gene. CDR3 DNA: TGTGCCTGGAGTGTAATCAGGACTAGCGGGGGTCAAGGGGAGCAGTTCTTC. Residues: CAWSVIRTSGGQGEQFF.

The gene calls are TRBV2 and TRBJ1-2, with TRBD1 identical over 7 bases. Per germline, CDR1 SNHLY and CDR2 FYNNEI. The J segment lost 4 bases and the V segment lost 2 bases, leaving 4 bases of the junction unmatched. This CDR3 spans 14 amino acids. In nucleotides, the CDR3 is TGTGCCAGCAGTGAAAGGGGGCCTGGCTATGGCTACACCTTC. Translation: CASSERGPGYGYTF.

The chain couples TRBV28 to TRBJ2-7, with D perhaps TRBD1 or TRBD2 (6 bases each). The length of the CDR3 is 13 residues. Trimming left V 6 bases short and J 2 bases short, with 11 bases between. The germline CDR1 and CDR2 sequences are MDHEN and SYDVKM. DNA of the CDR3: TGTGCCAGCAGCTTTAGGGGGGCCTACGAGCAGTACTTC. As protein: CASSFRGAYEQYF.

The chain has TRBV5-1 and TRBJ2-7; 7 bases are shared with TRBD2. CDR1 is SGHRS, CDR2 YFSETQ, per germline. J lost 7 bases, V lost 1 base, and 8 bases had no gene match. CDR3 size: 14 residues. The DNA for the CDR3 is TGCGCCAGCAGCTTGTCAAGCGGGGCGGGGGAGCAGTACTTC. This translates into CASSLSSGAGEQYF.

This clone was recorded only once. This chain connects TRBV29-1 to TRBJ2-1; D is undetermined. Germline V CDR1 and CDR2: SQVTM, ANQGSEA. The V end lost 5 bases, the J end lost 8 bases, and 4 bases lay between the germline ends. This CDR3 region has 9 residues. CDR3 sequence: CSVIDEQFF. The DNA of the CDR3 is TGCAGCGTTATAGATGAGCAGTTCTTC.

The chain carries TRBV18 and TRBJ2-3, with 11 positions matching TRBD2. J lost 6 bases, V lost 6 bases, and 8 bases had no gene match. CDR1 and CDR2 from the germline V gene are KGHSH and LQKENI. This CDR3 is built from 15 residues. CDR3 region: CASSPGLAVWDTQYF. DNA of the CDR3: TGTGCCAGCTCGCCGGGACTAGCGGTGTGGGATACGCAGTATTTT. The full variable domain, completed using reference TRBV18 and TRBJ2-3, is NAGVMQNPRHLVRRRGQEARLRCSPMKGHSHVYWYRQLPEEGLKFMVYLQKENIIDESGMPKERFSAEFPKEGPSILRIQQVVRGDSAAYFCASSPGLAVWDTQYFGPGTRLTVL.

This chain connects TRBV5-8 to TRBJ1-1, with D tentatively TRBD1 (5 bases). Germline CDR1 SGHTS, CDR2 YDEGEE. The CDR3 is 14 amino acids. V lost 0 bases and J lost 5, with 11 bases in between. The CDR3 DNA reads as TGTGCCAGCAGCTTGGGTACGGGGGGAACTGAAGCTTTCTTT. Translating gives CASSLGTGGTEAFF.

V and J are TRBV11-3 and TRBJ2-7, with TRBD1 as a possible D gene (6 bases). V shed 3 bases and J shed 12 bases, with 12 bases lying between them. The CDR3 sequence is 11 residues long. Germline V gene data show CDR1 as SGHNT and CDR2 as YENEEA. The chain's CDR3 is CASSFLRGRYF. The CDR3, as DNA: TGTGCCAGCAGCTTCCTAAGGGGGAGGTACTTC.

The chain joins TRBV6-4 to TRBJ2-1; the match to TRBD2 covers 7 bases. After removal of 9 bases from V and 5 bases from J, the junction contained 4 bases not matched to a gene. The CDR3 consists of 12 residues. Germline assignment: CDR1 MRHNA and CDR2 SNTAGT. CDR3 region: CARPLADNEQFF. DNA of the CDR3: TGTGCCAGACCCCTAGCGGACAATGAGCAGTTCTTC.

This clone was seen only once. The chain couples TRBV6-1 to TRBJ1-4; no definite D call. The germline CDR1 and CDR2 sequences are MNHNS and SASEGT. The CDR3 length is 16 residues. With 1 base removed from V and 1 base from J, the gap between germline ends came to 10 bases. CDR3 nucleotides: TGTGCCAGCAGTGAAGTTGAAGGGCTAACTAATGAAAAACTGTTTTTT. Its protein product is CASSEVEGLTNEKLFF.

The chain links TRBV9 to TRBJ2-5; 10 bases align to TRBD2. Unmatched junction bases numbered 2, after V lost 0 bases and J lost 0 bases. The germline V gene has CDR1 SGDLS and CDR2 YYNGEE. CDR3 length: 16 residues. The CDR3 DNA reads as TGTGCCAGCAGCGTAGGTCTAGCGGGGGACCAAGAGACCCAGTACTTC. Encoded protein: CASSVGLAGDQETQYF. The full variable domain, its missing parts supplied by reference TRBV9 and TRBJ2-5, is DSGVTQTPKHLITATGQRVTLRCSPRSGDLSVYWYQQSLDQGLQFLIQYYNGEERAKGNILERFSAQQFPDLHSELNLSSLELGDSALYFCASSVGLAGDQETQYFGPGTRLLVL.